This T cell receptor beta chain came from a study of cytomegalovirus exposure and HLA in healthy donors. Findings and caveats of the study: Analysis performed later found under 20,000 TCR beta sequences associated with HLA alleles at 0.05 false discovery rate.

In its sample, this clone was seen a few times. Its antigen is as yet unknown. The CDR3 extends over 14 amino acids. Germline CDR1 SGDLS, CDR2 YYNGEE. V lost 4 bases and J 4 bases, leaving 14 bases between the germline ends. Amplification used 60 Vbeta primers and 13 Jbeta primers. Sequenced by immunoSEQ multiplex PCR; TCRdb stores in-frame clones only, minus some. The table shows some 99,000 clones, with roughly three quarters occurring only once. The origin of this receptor is a man aged 40-49 years in good health and CMV-seronegative. What was sequenced was PBMCs. The rearrangement joins TRBV9 to TRBJ1-1; tentative D call: TRBD1 (5 bases). The CDR3, as DNA: TGTGCCAGCAGCCCGGGGACGCGGGGCACTGAAGCTTTCTTT. It encodes CASSPGTRGTEAFF. Drawing the rest from reference TRBV9 and TRBJ1-1, the complete variable domain is DSGVTQTPKHLITATGQRVTLRCSPRSGDLSVYWYQQSLDQGLQFLIQYYNGEERAKGNILERFSAQQFPDLHSELNLSSLELGDSALYFCASSPGTRGTEAFFGQGTRLTVV.